These T cell receptor beta chains were read from a single sample in a study of Graves' ophthalmopathy and Graves' hyperthyroidism. One entry per CDR3 protein, called by TCRdb with MiXCR from the multiplex PCR reads. The profile shows hundreds of thousands of distinct CDR3 sequences, about 41% of them singletons. Sequenced sample: peripheral blood. The source of these receptors is an adult man with Graves' ophthalmopathy. Both conserved end residues are part of each CDR3. Fields, in order: clone size, J gene, D gene, V gene, CDR3 DNA, CDR3 protein. A D gene is named only where the DNA matches it firmly. Only some rows state a clone size, as once, few, many or a class for expanded clones.

>many|TRBJ2-7|TRBD1|TRBV10-2
TGCGCCAGCAGCTATACGGACAGGGACTCCTACGAGCAGTACTTC
CASSYTDRDSYEQYF
>NA|TRBJ2-6|TRBD2|TRBV7-9
TGTGCCAGCAGGGAGCGGGGCTCATCTGGGGCCAACGTCCTGACTTTC
CASRERGSSGANVLTF
>NA|TRBJ2-5|NA|TRBV15
TGTGCCACCAGCATCTACCAGGACACAGATACGCAGTACTTC
CATSIYQDTDTQYF
>NA|TRBJ1-3|TRBD1|TRBV7-9
TGTGCCAGCAGCTTGCTCCGGGACAGGGGGGATTCTGGAAACACCATATATTTT
CASSLLRDRGDSGNTIYF
>many|TRBJ2-5|TRBD1|TRBV6-5
TGTGCCAGCAGTAGTCCGACAGGGGACGGAGAGACCCAGTACTTC
CASSSPTGDGETQYF
>NA|TRBJ2-1|NA|TRBV6-5
TGTGCCAGCAGCCCACCCCCACTAGGCATCTACAATGAGCAGTTCTTC
CASSPPPLGIYNEQFF
>NA|TRBJ2-5|NA|TRBV10-3
TGTGCCACCAGTGAGCTGGGGCAGACCCAGTACTTC
CATSELGQTQYF
>NA|TRBJ2-7|TRBD1|TRBV25-1
TGTGCCAGCAGTGGTTCCGGGACAGGGGGCGCCGGATACGAGCAGTACTTC
CASSGSGTGGAGYEQYF
>many|TRBJ2-6|TRBD1|TRBV7-6
TGTGCTACAGCCGGGACAGGACGCTCTGGGGCCAACGTCCTGACTTTC
CATAGTGRSGANVLTF
>NA|TRBJ2-5|TRBD2|TRBV7-8
TGTGCCAGCAGGGCTAGCGGGGGCCTACAAGAGACCCAGTACTTC
CASRASGGLQETQYF
>few|TRBJ1-1|TRBD1|TRBV6-5
TGTGCCAGCAGCCCTCAACAGGGGAGGATCACTGAAGCTTTCTTT
CASSPQQGRITEAFF
>NA|TRBJ1-5|NA|TRBV10-3
TGTGCCAGCAGTTCCGTGGCCAATCAGCCCCAGCATTTT
CASSSVANQPQHF
>many|TRBJ2-5|NA|TRBV20-1
TGCAGTGCTAGAGATCGTGACTGGGGAGAGACCCAGTACTTC
CSARDRDWGETQYF
>many|TRBJ1-3|NA|TRBV7-6
TGTGCCAGCAGCTTAGGGCAGGGTCCTGGAAACACCATATATTTT
CASSLGQGPGNTIYF
>NA|TRBJ1-1|TRBD1|TRBV10-3
TGTGCCAGCACCCTACGAACAAGGGGGCCTCTAGCCGAAGCTTTCTTT
CASTLRTRGPLAEAFF
>few|TRBJ2-7|NA|TRBV12-5
TGTGCTAGTGGCCTCGGACTTAAAATGTCTGACGAGCAGTACTTC
CASGLGLKMSDEQYF
>NA|TRBJ1-5|NA|TRBV11-2
TGTGCCAGCAGCTCTCAGGGTATCAATCAGCCCCAGCATTTT
CASSSQGINQPQHF
>NA|TRBJ2-2|TRBD1|TRBV15
TGTGCCACCAGCAGCCAACAGGGGGCTAGCGGGGAGCTGTTTTTT
CATSSQQGASGELFF